This entry lists 23 T cell receptor beta chains sequenced from one sample in a study of cytomegalovirus exposure and HLA in healthy donors. TCRdb's table, derived via immunoSEQ multiplex PCR, lists solely in-frame clones and lacks some. The sample contains about 88,000 clones, 96% of which appear only once. The sample consisted of PBMCs. These TCRs come from a man younger than 35 in good health and CMV-seronegative.

The J gene is TRBJ2-7, the V gene TRBV11-2, with TRBD1 matching over 9 bases. The germline CDR1 and CDR2 sequences are SGHAT and FQNNGV. The CDR3 contains 14 residues. The V and J ends lost 5 bases and 3 bases, in that order; junction bases with no gene match: 5. CDR3 nucleotide sequence: TGTGCCAGCAGCACAGACAGGGGGATCTACGAGCAGTACGTC. Protein: CASSTDRGIYEQYV.

V gene TRBV11-3 combines with J gene TRBJ2-5; 12 bases agree with TRBD1. Germline CDR1 reads SGHNT; CDR2 reads YENEEA. The junction had 9 bases not matched to a gene; V was cut back by 5 bases and J by 5 bases. CDR3 length equals 16 residues. The CDR3 here is CASSMGTGGIEETQYF. CDR3 bases: TGTGCCAGCAGCATGGGGACAGGGGGCATAGAGGAGACCCAGTACTTC.

The chain employs TRBV29-1 and TRBJ2-1; perhaps TRBD1 as D (5 bases). The CDR3 spans 13 residues. Trimming stripped 4 bases from V and 10 bases from J, with 17 bases between. In germline, CDR1 is SQVTM, CDR2 ANQGSEA. CDR3 in DNA: TGCAGCGTTGGTGCCAGGGCCTTAAACGAGCAGTTCTTC. It translates to CSVGARALNEQFF.

The V and J genes are TRBV28 and TRBJ2-7; TRBD1 agrees at 9 bases. The CDR3 is 14 amino acids. Germline assignment: CDR1 MDHEN and CDR2 SYDVKM. The junction had 10 bases not matched to a gene; V was cut back by 7 bases and J by 6 bases. This CDR3 is CASIAGTGRGEQYF. The CDR3 bases are TGTGCCAGCATTGCAGGGACAGGGCGCGGCGAGCAGTACTTC.

The chain joins TRBV6-5 to TRBJ2-1; D call uncertain. The CDR3 extends over 16 amino acids. Germline assignment: CDR1 MNHEY and CDR2 SVGAGI. The V and J ends lost 0 bases and 6 bases respectively, with 15 bases between them. CDR3 region: CASSYSRSGVGNEQFF. CDR3 nucleotide sequence: TGTGCCAGCAGTTACTCGCGGTCCGGTGTAGGCAATGAGCAGTTCTTC.

The CDR3 protein is CASSSGIAGNTIYF. CDR3 coding DNA: TGCGCCAGCAGCTCAGGGATAGCTGGAAACACCATATATTTT. V usage is TRBV5-1 and J usage is TRBJ1-3, with D possibly TRBD1 on 5 matching bases. Germline values: CDR1 SGHRS, CDR2 YFSETQ. CDR3 size: 14 residues. Trimming pared 3 bases from V and 2 bases from J, leaving 9 bases between.

The V gene is TRBV7-6, the J gene TRBJ2-1; the match to TRBD2 covers 9 bases. The CDR3 runs 15 residues. The germline V gene encodes CDR1 SGHVS and CDR2 FNYEAQ. Trimming removed 5 bases from V and 8 bases from J; junction bases left unmatched: 10. DNA of the CDR3: TGTGCCAGCAGCGATAGCGGGAGCCAGGCCCATGAGCAGTTCTTC. It codes for CASSDSGSQAHEQFF.

The J gene is TRBJ2-1, the V gene TRBV11-3; D may be TRBD2 (5 bases). The CDR3 runs 13 residues. Germline lookup yields CDR1 SGHNT and CDR2 YENEEA. The V end was cut by 7 bases, the J end by 5 bases, with 12 bases between. CDR3 region: CASMDGVHNEQFF. The CDR3 DNA sequence: TGTGCCAGCATGGACGGGGTCCACAATGAGCAGTTCTTC.

The rearrangement links TRBV6-5 to TRBJ1-2, with D tentatively TRBD1 (6 bases). Germline values: CDR1 MNHEY, CDR2 SVGAGI. This CDR3 is built from 14 residues. Trimming took off 2 bases at V and 2 bases at J, with 9 bases between the two ends. CDR3 bases: TGTGCCAGCAGTTACACAAGGGGGAACTATGGCTACACCTTC. Encoded protein: CASSYTRGNYGYTF.

The CDR3 spells CASSPKAGAYQETQYF. The CDR3 DNA follows: TGTGCCAGCAGTCCTAAAGCGGGAGCCTACCAAGAGACCCAGTACTTC. The rearrangement uses TRBV27 and TRBJ2-5, with 8 nucleotides matching TRBD2. The CDR3 contains 16 residues. Looked up from germline, CDR1 is MNHEY and CDR2 is SMNVEV (reference sequence). V lost 5 bases, J lost 0 bases, and 8 bases stayed unmatched.

J is TRBJ2-1 and V is TRBV5-1, with D perhaps matching TRBD2 (6 bases). The CDR3 is 13 amino acids. Germline V lookup: CDR1 SGHRS, CDR2 YFSETQ. Trimming removed 6 bases at V and 10 bases at J, with 17 bases between. The CDR3 reads CASTMNGGWEQFF. The CDR3 DNA reads TGCGCCAGCACTATGAACGGGGGTTGGGAGCAGTTCTTC.

This chain joins TRBV11-2 and TRBJ2-5; TRBD1 matches at 12 bases. This CDR3 has 16 amino acids. Per germline, CDR1 SGHAT and CDR2 FQNNGV. J was trimmed by 5 bases and V by 5 bases; bases with no gene match: 9. CDR3 sequence (DNA): TGTGCCAGCAGCCCCGGGACAGGGGGCGGCTGGGAGACCCAGTACTTC. Translated: CASSPGTGGGWETQYF.

The chain carries TRBV7-8 and TRBJ2-1; 7 positions agree with TRBD2. This CDR3 has 14 residues. Per germline, CDR1 SGHVS and CDR2 FQNEAQ. V trimming: 7 bases; J trimming: 3 bases; junction bases outside the gene matches: 6. The CDR3 reads CASKRLADYNEQFF. CDR3 coding DNA: TGTGCCAGCAAGAGGCTAGCGGACTACAATGAGCAGTTCTTC.

The chain carries TRBV12-1 and TRBJ2-3; whether TRBD2, the table's D call, matches the DNA was not checked. TRBV12-1 is assigned pseudogene status. CDR3 length: 16 amino acids. The CDR3 coding sequence is TGTGCCAGCAGCGCGATGTTGACTAGCGGTCGTCATACGCAGTATTTT. Its protein product is CASSAMLTSGRHTQYF.

This chain connects TRBV9 to TRBJ2-3; 8 positions agree with TRBD2. Germline lookup yields CDR1 SGDLS and CDR2 YYNGEE. V was clipped by 0 bases and J by 4 bases; unmatched bases: 4. This CDR3 comprises 15 residues. CDR3: CASSVDGRGADTQYF. DNA of the CDR3: TGTGCCAGCAGCGTAGACGGGAGGGGGGCAGATACGCAGTATTTT.

The rearrangement links TRBV19 to TRBJ2-3, with a tentative D call TRBD1 (5 bases). Trimming cost V 7 bases and J 4 bases, with 9 bases left between them. The CDR3 runs 12 residues. Germline V CDR1 and CDR2: LNHDA, SQIVND (reference sequence). As DNA, the CDR3 is TGTGCCAGTACCCAGGGCCCAGATACGCAGTATTTT. Residues: CASTQGPDTQYF.

The chain uses TRBV18 and TRBJ2-3, with TRBD2 identical over 10 bases. The CDR3 extends over 15 amino acids. Trimming took 6 bases from V and 3 from J; bases not matched to a gene: 6. Germline CDR1 is KGHSH and CDR2 is LQKENI. The CDR3 loop reads CASSPVTSGTDTQYF. The CDR3 nucleotides read TGTGCCAGCTCTCCAGTGACTAGCGGGACAGATACGCAGTATTTT.

This chain joins TRBV19 and TRBJ1-2; TRBD1 agrees at 8 bases. V was pared by 5 bases and J by 7 bases, with 9 bases of the junction left unmatched. The CDR3 totals 14 residues. CDR1 is LNHDA and CDR2 is SQIVND in the germline V gene (reference sequence). CDR3 nucleotide sequence: TGTGCCAGTAGTTTAGGGCAGGGGGCTGGTGGCTACACCTTC. Amino acids: CASSLGQGAGGYTF.

The V call is TRBV10-3, the J call TRBJ2-1; TRBD2 agrees at 7 bases. The CDR3 covers 14 residues. The junction had 5 bases not matched to a gene; V was cut back by 4 bases and J by 5 bases. Germline CDR1 reads ENHRY; CDR2 reads SYGVKD. CDR3: CAISGGSSDNEQFF. In nucleotides, the CDR3 is TGTGCCATCAGTGGCGGGAGCAGCGACAATGAGCAGTTCTTC.

The chain joins TRBV12-5 to TRBJ2-1; 9 positions agree with TRBD2. This CDR3 region has 21 residues. Germline CDR1 and CDR2: LGHNT and FRNRAP. The junction had 21 bases not matched to a gene; V was cut back by 0 bases and J by 6 bases. The CDR3 DNA follows: TGTGCTAGTGGTTTGGTACCTCGGTGGGGTAGCGGGAGTAGGTTTGCCAATGAGCAGTTCTTC. Encoded protein: CASGLVPRWGSGSRFANEQFF.

The sample holds one count of this clone. This chain uses TRBV10-1 with TRBJ1-2; D unclear. The CDR3 contains 13 residues. Trimming stripped 2 bases from V and 5 bases from J, with 9 bases between. Germline CDR1 is WNHNN and CDR2 is SYGVQD (reference sequence). CDR3 sequence: CASSEGQRYGYTF. For the CDR3, the DNA is TGCGCCAGCAGTGAGGGGCAGCGGTATGGCTACACCTTC.

The chain has TRBV7-9 and TRBJ2-4, with 11 bases matching TRBD2. The V segment lost 6 bases and the J segment 4 bases; nucleotides outside the gene matches: 2. The CDR3 has 14 residues. From germline, CDR1 is SEHNR and CDR2 FQNEAQ (reference sequence). The CDR3 sequence is CASSRTSGKNIQYF. The DNA for the CDR3 is TGTGCCAGCAGTAGGACTAGCGGGAAAAACATTCAGTACTTC. The full variable domain, rest sourced from reference TRBV7-9 and TRBJ2-4, is DTGVSQNPRHKITKRGQNVTFRCDPISEHNRLYWYRQTLGQGPEFLTYFQNEAQLEKSRLLSDRFSAERPKGSFSTLEIQRTEQGDSAMYLCASSRTSGKNIQYFGAGTRLSVL.

This chain uses TRBV5-1 with TRBJ2-2, with 11 bases fitting TRBD2. The ends lost 5 bases at V and 5 bases at J; junction bases unmatched: 2. This CDR3 is 14 amino acids long. Germline CDR1 SGHRS, CDR2 YFSETQ. The DNA of the CDR3 is TGCGCCAGCAGTCTAGCGGGAGGAACCGGGGAGCTGTTTTTT. It encodes CASSLAGGTGELFF. Combining the CDR3 with reference TRBV5-1 and TRBJ2-2 gives the whole variable domain KAGVTQTPRYLIKTRGQQVTLSCSPISGHRSVSWYQQTPGQGLQFLFEYFSETQRNKGNFPGRFSGRQFSNSRSEMNVSTLELGDSALYLCASSLAGGTGELFFGEGSRLTVL.